The T cell receptor beta chain described here comes from a study of siplizumab effects on memory and regulatory T cells. Whole-study results and caveats: Assignment to unstimulated subsets succeeded for only a minor fraction of the alloreactive clones. No assignable naive or memory phenotype existed for roughly 75-97% of proliferating CD4+ or CD8+ clones. Proliferating Tregs taken from siplizumab cultures were not shown to have a confirmed suppressive function.

Unstimulated naive, memory, effector memory and TEMRA subsets from three donor pairs were sequenced. The CDR3 consists of 14 residues. Germline CDR1 and CDR2: SEHNR and FQNEAQ (reference sequence). Trimming removed 3 bases at V and 2 bases at J, with 8 bases between. As regards this clone: The antigen is unknown.

The protocol was immunoSEQ multiplex PCR, while the TCRdb copy is restricted to in-frame clones and leaves out a portion. The data show more than 45,000 clones, nearly 98% seen once. Material: naive CD4+ T cells sorted from blood. The chain employs TRBV7-9 and TRBJ1-3; D unresolved. The origin of this receptor is a human donor in good health. The CDR3 DNA is TGTGCCAGCAGCTTCCACAGAGCTGGAAACACCATATATTTT. It translates to CASSFHRAGNTIYF.